A single sample is the source of the 18 T cell receptor beta chains below, sequenced in a study of OX40 agonist ivuxolimab in advanced cancers. Libraries were prepared by immunoSEQ multiplex PCR; TCRdb keeps only in-frame clonotypes and omits some of them. The sample shows tens of thousands of clones, 85% to 90% of them seen only once. This sample comprised CD4+ or CD8+ T cells sorted from blood, obtained in a trial of the OX40 agonist ivuxolimab. These receptors all come from an adult with an advanced solid tumor such as melanoma, head and neck, liver or kidney cancer.

The chain is built from TRBV19 and TRBJ2-1; 8 bases are a match to TRBD2. Trimming at V came to 5 bases and at J to 8 bases, leaving 8 bases not matched to a gene. The V gene's germline CDR1 is LNHDA and CDR2 SQIVND (reference sequence). This CDR3 contains 14 residues. The CDR3 is CASSPGLGGYEQFF. The CDR3 nucleotides are TGTGCCAGTAGTCCGGGACTAGGGGGGTATGAGCAGTTCTTC.

The rearrangement links TRBV28 to TRBJ1-6; 9 positions match TRBD1. Per the germline V gene, CDR1 is MDHEN and CDR2 is SYDVKM. This CDR3 is built from 15 residues. After removal of 6 bases from V and 7 bases from J, the junction contained 7 bases not matched to a gene. The CDR3 DNA is TGTGCCAGCAGCTCGGGGGACAGGGAAAATTCACCCCTCCACTTT. Encoded protein: CASSSGDRENSPLHF.

The J gene is TRBJ1-2, the V gene TRBV14, with D uncertain. This CDR3 has 14 residues. Germline lookup yields CDR1 SGHDN and CDR2 FVKESK. With 0 bases removed from V and 4 bases from J, the gap between germline ends came to 9 bases. This chain's CDR3 is CASSQDNQPYGYTF. The CDR3 DNA sequence: TGTGCCAGCAGCCAAGATAACCAGCCCTATGGCTACACCTTC.

This rearrangement joins TRBV30 to TRBJ2-7; D unclear. This CDR3 comprises 11 residues. V was trimmed by 2 bases and J by 3 bases, leaving 5 bases between them. CDR1 and CDR2 from the germline V gene are GTSNPN and SVGIG (reference sequence). CDR3 sequence: CAWSSIYEQYF. The CDR3 nucleotides are TGTGCCTGGAGTTCCATCTACGAGCAGTACTTC.

This sequence joins TRBV6-5 and TRBJ2-2; D tentatively fits TRBD1 or TRBD2 (6 bases each). The CDR3 length is 16 residues. Germline V gene lookup returns CDR1 MNHEY and CDR2 SVGAGI. Trimming stripped 0 bases from V and 4 bases from J, with 12 bases between. For the CDR3, the DNA is TGTGCCAGCAGTTACTCCGACAGGAGGGCCACCGGGGAGCTGTTTTTT. Translation gives CASSYSDRRATGELFF.

The rearrangement uses TRBV19 and TRBJ2-3; tentatively, D is TRBD2 (6 bases). CDR3 length: 15 residues. Trimming took 3 bases from V and 4 from J, leaving 14 bases between them. In germline, CDR1 is LNHDA, CDR2 SQIVND (reference sequence). DNA of the CDR3: TGTGCCAGTAGTATCTTCCCAAGACTAGCAGATACGCAGTATTTT. This gives the protein CASSIFPRLADTQYF.

The chain combines TRBV29-1 with TRBJ2-3, with D tentatively TRBD1 (6 bases). The CDR3 has 13 amino acids. The germline V gene encodes CDR1 SQVTM and CDR2 ANQGSEA. V shed 4 bases and J shed 1 base, with 9 bases lying between them. The CDR3 reads CSVVSGGTDTQYF. In nucleotides, the CDR3 is TGCAGCGTTGTGTCAGGGGGCACAGATACGCAGTATTTT.

The CDR3 nucleotides are TGTGCCAGCAGCGTAGTGACTAGCGGGAGGTTCGAGACCCAGTACTTC. Its translation is CASSVVTSGRFETQYF. The rearrangement uses TRBV9 and TRBJ2-5, with 13 bases that match TRBD2. The length of the CDR3 is 16 residues. The V segment lost 0 bases and the J segment 5 bases; nucleotides outside the gene matches: 4. From germline, CDR1 is SGDLS and CDR2 YYNGEE. Filled out from reference TRBV9 and TRBJ2-5, the complete variable domain reads DSGVTQTPKHLITATGQRVTLRCSPRSGDLSVYWYQQSLDQGLQFLIQYYNGEERAKGNILERFSAQQFPDLHSELNLSSLELGDSALYFCASSVVTSGRFETQYFGPGTRLLVL.

V and J are TRBV11-2 and TRBJ1-6, with 9 bases matching TRBD1. The V segment lost 8 bases and the J segment 7 bases; nucleotides outside the gene matches: 3. Germline CDR1 SGHAT, CDR2 FQNNGV. CDR3 size: 13 residues. CDR3 protein: CASGDRENSPLHF. CDR3 sequence (DNA): TGTGCCAGCGGGGACAGGGAAAATTCACCCCTCCACTTT.

J is TRBJ1-1 and V is TRBV7-3; D is possibly TRBD1 (6 bases). V was pared by 2 bases and J by 1 base, with 8 bases between. Germline V lookup: CDR1 SGHTA, CDR2 FQGTGA. The CDR3 spans 14 residues. The CDR3, as DNA: TGTGCCAGCAGCTTAGGGGGCCGGAACACTGAAGCTTTCTTT. This encodes CASSLGGRNTEAFF.

This clone has a handful of counts. The J gene is TRBJ2-7, the V gene TRBV10-3, with 9 bases matching TRBD2. The CDR3 is 18 amino acids. Germline values: CDR1 ENHRY, CDR2 SYGVKD. V shed 6 bases and J 2 bases; nucleotides not matched to a gene: 17. CDR3 protein: CAISTHFESGRPTYEQYF. In nucleotides, the CDR3 is TGTGCCATCAGCACACACTTTGAAAGCGGGAGGCCCACCTACGAGCAGTACTTC.

The J gene is TRBJ2-3, the V gene TRBV5-4; the D gene is possibly TRBD1 (6 bases). CDR3 length: 15 amino acids. CDR1 is SGHNT and CDR2 is YYREEE in the germline V gene (reference sequence). V lost 5 bases, J lost 1 base, and 14 bases lay in between. The CDR3 DNA reads TGTGCCAGCAGTGGAACAGGGTACGGCACAGATACGCAGTATTTT. Encoded protein: CASSGTGYGTDTQYF.

J is TRBJ1-6 and V is TRBV27, with 7 positions matching TRBD1. The trim removed 6 bases at V and 4 bases at J, leaving 12 bases unmatched. The CDR3 is 17 amino acids. Per germline, CDR1 MNHEY and CDR2 SMNVEV (reference sequence). The CDR3 region has the DNA TGTGCCAGCAGCAGAATGGGACAGACCCTTTATAATTCACCCCTCCACTTT. Protein sequence: CASSRMGQTLYNSPLHF.

The chain recombines TRBV5-4 with TRBJ2-5, with unresolved D. The CDR3 has 12 amino acids. The germline V gene has CDR1 SGHNT and CDR2 YYREEE (reference sequence). V dropped 5 bases and J dropped 5 bases, with 10 bases sitting between them. CDR3 nucleotide sequence: TGTGCCAGCAGTTCTACCCGGGAGACCCAGTACTTC. Its protein is CASSSTRETQYF.

The rearrangement links TRBV7-8 to TRBJ1-1; D gene uncertain. V dropped 1 base and J dropped 5 bases, with 14 bases sitting between them. Germline V gene lookup returns CDR1 SGHVS and CDR2 FQNEAQ. The CDR3 is 15 amino acids. CDR3 residues: CASSLVGSGKTEAFF. The CDR3 DNA is TGTGCCAGCAGCTTAGTGGGGTCGGGGAAGACTGAAGCTTTCTTT.

The chain is built from TRBV5-1 and TRBJ1-2; D gene uncertain. V was shortened by 0 bases and J by 4 bases, with 13 bases between the two germline ends. This CDR3 spans 15 amino acids. From germline, CDR1 is SGHRS and CDR2 YFSETQ. The DNA for the CDR3 is TGCGCCAGCAGCTTGGATTCCTACAAAGTCTATGGCTACACCTTC. The encoded protein is CASSLDSYKVYGYTF. The whole variable domain, filled in from reference TRBV5-1 and TRBJ1-2, reads KAGVTQTPRYLIKTRGQQVTLSCSPISGHRSVSWYQQTPGQGLQFLFEYFSETQRNKGNFPGRFSGRQFSNSRSEMNVSTLELGDSALYLCASSLDSYKVYGYTFGSGTRLTVV.

Concerning this clone itself: The sample holds other DNA sequences that translate to the same CDR3. The V and J genes are TRBV5-1 and TRBJ2-5, with no clear D. The V gene's germline CDR1 is SGHRS and CDR2 YFSETQ. Trimming took 3 bases from V and 1 from J, leaving 1 base between them. This CDR3 comprises 11 residues. CDR3 bases: TGCGCCAGCAGCTCCCAAGAGACCCAGTACTTC. It is translated as CASSSQETQYF.

V is TRBV5-1 and J is TRBJ2-6; the D is unclear. The CDR3 has 16 amino acids. V lost 3 bases to trimming and J lost 0 bases, with 10 bases between them. CDR1 and CDR2 from the germline V gene are SGHRS and YFSETQ. CDR3 in DNA: TGCGCCAGCAGCTCCACAGCCTACTCTGGGGCCAACGTCCTGACTTTC. This gives the protein CASSSTAYSGANVLTF.